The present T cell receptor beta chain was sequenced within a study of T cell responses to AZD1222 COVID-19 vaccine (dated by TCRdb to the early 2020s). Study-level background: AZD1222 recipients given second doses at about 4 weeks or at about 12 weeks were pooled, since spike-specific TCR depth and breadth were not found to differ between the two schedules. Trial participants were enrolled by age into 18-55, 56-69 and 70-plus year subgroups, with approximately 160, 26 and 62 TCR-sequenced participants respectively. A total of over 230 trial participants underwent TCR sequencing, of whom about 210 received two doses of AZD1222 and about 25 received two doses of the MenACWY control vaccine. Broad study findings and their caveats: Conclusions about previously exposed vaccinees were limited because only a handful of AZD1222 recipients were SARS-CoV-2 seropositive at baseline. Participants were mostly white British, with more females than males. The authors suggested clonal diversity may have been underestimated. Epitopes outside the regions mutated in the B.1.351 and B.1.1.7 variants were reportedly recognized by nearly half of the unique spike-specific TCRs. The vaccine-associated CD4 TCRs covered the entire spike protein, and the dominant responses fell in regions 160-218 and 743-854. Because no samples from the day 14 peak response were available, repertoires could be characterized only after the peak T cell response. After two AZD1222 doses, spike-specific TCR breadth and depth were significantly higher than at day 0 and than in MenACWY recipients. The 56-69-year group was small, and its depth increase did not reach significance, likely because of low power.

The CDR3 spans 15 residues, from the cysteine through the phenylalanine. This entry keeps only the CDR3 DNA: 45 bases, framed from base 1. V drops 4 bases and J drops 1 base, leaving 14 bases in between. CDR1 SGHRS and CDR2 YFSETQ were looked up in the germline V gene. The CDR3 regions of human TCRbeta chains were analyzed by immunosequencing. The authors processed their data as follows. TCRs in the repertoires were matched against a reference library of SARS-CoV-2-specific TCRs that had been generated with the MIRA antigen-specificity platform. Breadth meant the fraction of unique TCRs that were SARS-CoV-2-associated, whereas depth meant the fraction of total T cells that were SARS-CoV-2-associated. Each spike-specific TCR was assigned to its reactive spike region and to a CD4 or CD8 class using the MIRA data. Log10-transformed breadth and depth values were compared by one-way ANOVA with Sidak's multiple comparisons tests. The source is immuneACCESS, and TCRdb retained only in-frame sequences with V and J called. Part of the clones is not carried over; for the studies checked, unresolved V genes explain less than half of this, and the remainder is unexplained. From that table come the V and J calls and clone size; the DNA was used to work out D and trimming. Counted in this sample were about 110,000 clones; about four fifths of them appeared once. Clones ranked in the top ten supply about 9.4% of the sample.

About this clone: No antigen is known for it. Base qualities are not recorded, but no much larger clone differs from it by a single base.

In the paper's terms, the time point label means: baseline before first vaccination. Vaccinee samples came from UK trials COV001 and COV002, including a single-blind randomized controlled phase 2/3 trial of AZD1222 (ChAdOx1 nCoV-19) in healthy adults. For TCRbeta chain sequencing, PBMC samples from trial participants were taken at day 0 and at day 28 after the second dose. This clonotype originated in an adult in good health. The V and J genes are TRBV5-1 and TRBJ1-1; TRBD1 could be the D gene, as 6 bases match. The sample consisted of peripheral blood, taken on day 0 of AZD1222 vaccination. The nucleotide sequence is TGCGCCAGCAGCAATACGGGACACCAGAACACTGAAGCTTTCTTT. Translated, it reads CASSNTGHQNTEAFF.